Following are 27 T cell receptor beta chains from one sample sequenced in a study of PD-1 blockade in classical Hodgkin lymphoma. Some clones are missing from TCRdb's copy, which holds only in-frame ones; the method was immunoSEQ multiplex PCR. The data contain over 25,000 clones, around 74% of them singletons. Documented time point: cycle 4 day 1 (C4D1), after less than seven weeks of nivolumab. Relapse after autologous stem cell transplantation occurred in every patient, and brentuximab vedotin exposure varied. The material was peripheral blood mononuclear cells (PBMCs), obtained before the fourth cycle of nivolumab. The receptors derive from a human donor with classical Hodgkin lymphoma.

This clone was seen a single time. The J gene is TRBJ1-1, the V gene TRBV5-6, with D possibly being TRBD1 (5 bases). The V end was cut by 2 bases, the J end by 1 base, with 12 bases between. The CDR3 runs to 15 residues. CDR1 is SGHDT, CDR2 YYEEEE, per germline. Here the CDR3 DNA reads TGTGCCAGCAGCTTTTTTGTGACAGCGAACACTGAAGCTTTCTTT. It codes for CASSFFVTANTEAFF.

The chain employs TRBV28 and TRBJ2-1, with TRBD1 as a possible D gene (6 bases). Trimming pared 6 bases from V and 9 bases from J, leaving 9 bases between. The germline V gene has CDR1 MDHEN and CDR2 SYDVKM. The CDR3 consists of 11 residues. CDR3 protein: CASRTGIEQFF. CDR3 DNA sequence: TGTGCCAGCAGAACAGGGATTGAGCAGTTCTTC. Based on the CDR3 plus reference TRBV28 and TRBJ2-1, the full variable domain is DVKVTQSSRYLVKRTGEKVFLECVQDMDHENMFWYRQDPGLGLRLIYFSYDVKMKEKGDIPEGYSVSREKKERFSLILESASTNQTSMYLCASRTGIEQFFGPGTRLTVL.

CDR3 sequence reads: CASSKGTGASSGANVLTF. CDR3 nucleotide sequence: TGTGCCAGTAGTAAAGGGACAGGGGCCTCCTCTGGGGCCAACGTCCTGACTTTC. J is TRBJ2-6 and V is TRBV19, with TRBD1 matching 10 bases. V shed 4 bases, J shed 0 bases, and the junction held 6 bases outside the gene matches. Per the germline V gene, CDR1 is LNHDA and CDR2 is SQIVND (reference sequence). The CDR3 runs 18 residues.

This chain links TRBV4-2 with TRBJ1-5, with 7 nucleotides matching TRBD1. With V trimmed by 4 bases and J by 7 bases, 10 bases remained unmatched. Germline V gene sequence: CDR1 LGHNA, CDR2 YNFKEQ. CDR3 size: 15 residues. The CDR3 nucleotides are TGTGCCAGCAGCCCTAACAGGGGTGGAGGGCAGCCCCAGCATTTT. Its translation: CASSPNRGGGQPQHF.

In this sample, this clone turned up a few times. V gene TRBV2 combines with J gene TRBJ1-4; tentative D call: TRBD1 (5 bases). This CDR3 spans 15 amino acids. V was clipped by 6 bases and J by 0 bases, with 11 bases between them. Germline V gives CDR1 SNHLY, CDR2 FYNNEI. The CDR3 DNA sequence: TGTGCCAGCAGGCGGGGACGAGCAACTAATGAAAAACTGTTTTTT. This encodes CASRRGRATNEKLFF.

The V call is TRBV12-5, the J call TRBJ2-6, with a tentative D call TRBD1 (6 bases). CDR3 length equals 20 residues. Looked up from germline, CDR1 is LGHNT and CDR2 is FRNRAP. The germline V and J ends were trimmed by 3 bases and 4 bases, with 25 bases remaining between them. The CDR3 spells CASGLVGGTARAAGANVLTF. DNA of the CDR3: TGTGCTAGTGGTTTAGTTGGGGGCACAGCTCGAGCTGCGGGGGCCAACGTCCTGACTTTC. Based on the CDR3 plus reference TRBV12-5 and TRBJ2-6, the full variable domain is DARVTQTPRHKVTEMGQEVTMRCQPILGHNTVFWYRQTMMQGLELLAYFRNRAPLDDSGMPKDRFSAEMPDATLATLKIQPSEPRDSAVYFCASGLVGGTARAAGANVLTFGAGSRLTVL.

The chain couples TRBV6-5 to TRBJ2-7; D call uncertain. The CDR3 has 14 amino acids. Trimming took off 4 bases at V and 7 bases at J, with 17 bases between the two ends. CDR1 and CDR2 from the germline V gene are MNHEY and SVGAGI. The CDR3 reads CASSSRAGSSEQYF. CDR3 nucleotide sequence: TGTGCCAGCAGTTCTAGGGCCGGATCTTCGGAGCAGTACTTC.

This clone came up once. DNA of the CDR3: TGTGCCAGCACCATCCTCCCTACCGGGACAGGGGATGGCTACACCTTC. Translating it yields CASTILPTGTGDGYTF. This rearrangement joins TRBV9 to TRBJ1-2, with TRBD1 matching over 10 bases. V shed 6 bases, J shed 6 bases, and the junction held 14 bases outside the gene matches. The CDR3 sequence is 16 residues long. The germline CDR1 and CDR2 sequences are SGDLS and YYNGEE. The variable domain in full, with the rest retrieved from reference TRBV9 and TRBJ1-2, is DSGVTQTPKHLITATGQRVTLRCSPRSGDLSVYWYQQSLDQGLQFLIQYYNGEERAKGNILERFSAQQFPDLHSELNLSSLELGDSALYFCASTILPTGTGDGYTFGSGTRLTVV.

A single count supports this clone. The chain couples TRBV5-4 to TRBJ2-1; the D is unclear. Germline CDR1 SGHNT, CDR2 YYREEE (reference sequence). V was cut by 4 bases and J by 3 bases, with 23 bases left in between. This CDR3 has 18 residues. The CDR3 region has the DNA TGTGCCAGCAGCCTTGAGGCAGGCCTATCGAGTAGCTACAATGAGCAGTTCTTC. It encodes CASSLEAGLSSSYNEQFF.

The V and J genes are TRBV19 and TRBJ1-1; 8 bases map to TRBD1. CDR3 length: 14 amino acids. After removal of 7 bases from V and 7 bases from J, the junction contained 11 bases not matched to a gene. Germline lookup yields CDR1 LNHDA and CDR2 SQIVND (reference sequence). The CDR3 DNA is TGTGCCAGTAATCGGGACAGGATACTCAGTGAAGCTTTCTTT. Amino acids: CASNRDRILSEAFF.

This clone was found a few times. This chain uses TRBV7-3 with TRBJ2-7, with 7 bases fitting TRBD2. The CDR3 length is 14 residues. The germline gives CDR1 SGHTA, CDR2 FQGTGA. With 2 bases clipped from V and 3 bases from J, the junction kept 4 bases outside the gene matches. Here the CDR3 reads CASSLGGGVYEQYF. CDR3 nucleotides: TGTGCCAGCAGCTTAGGCGGGGGAGTCTACGAGCAGTACTTC.

This clone was found once. J is TRBJ1-4 and V is TRBV4-3; 9 bases map to TRBD1. This CDR3 has 13 residues. With V trimmed by 4 bases and J by 8 bases, 2 bases remained unmatched. The V gene's germline CDR1 is LGHNA and CDR2 YSLEER. The CDR3 region has the DNA TGCGCCAGCAGCCGGGACAGGGAAGAAAAACTGTTTTTT. As protein: CASSRDREEKLFF.

The chain recombines TRBV7-9 with TRBJ2-7, with 9 bases identical to TRBD1. V lost 3 bases and J lost 7; bases outside the gene matches: 10. CDR1 and CDR2 from the germline V gene are SEHNR and FQNEAQ (reference sequence). CDR3 length equals 15 residues. The DNA of the CDR3 is TGTGCCAGCAGCTTGTCCGTACAGGGGGCGGGAGAGCAGTACTTC. This encodes CASSLSVQGAGEQYF.

The V call is TRBV6-5, the J call TRBJ1-1, with D perhaps TRBD1 (6 bases). CDR1 and CDR2 from the germline V gene are MNHEY and SVGAGI. The V and J ends lost 5 bases and 6 bases respectively, with 10 bases between them. The CDR3 covers 12 residues. CDR3 sequence reads: CASSGDTPEAFF. DNA of the CDR3: TGTGCCAGCAGTGGGGACACCCCTGAAGCTTTCTTT.

The V gene is TRBV5-1, the J gene TRBJ2-7, with TRBD2 as a possible D gene (6 bases). V lost 4 bases and J lost 2, with 13 bases in between. CDR3 length: 14 amino acids. Germline CDR1 reads SGHRS; CDR2 reads YFSETQ. Here the CDR3 reads CASSPQEGPYEQYF. In DNA, the CDR3 is TGCGCCAGCAGCCCCCAGGAGGGTCCCTACGAGCAGTACTTC.

This clone was observed once. The V call is TRBV5-1, the J call TRBJ1-5; the D gene is possibly TRBD1 (5 bases). CDR3 size: 14 residues. Trimming cost V 0 bases and J 5 bases, with 9 bases left between them. The germline V gene has CDR1 SGHRS and CDR2 YFSETQ. CDR3 amino acids: CASSLGGSHQPQHF. The CDR3 DNA reads as TGCGCCAGCAGCTTGGGGGGCTCTCATCAGCCCCAGCATTTT.

The chain has TRBV7-2 and TRBJ1-1, with TRBD1 matching 10 bases. Per the germline V gene, CDR1 is SGHTA and CDR2 is FQGNSA. This CDR3 is 14 amino acids long. V gave up 5 bases and J gave up 7 bases; unmatched junction bases: 7. CDR3 nucleotide sequence: TGTGCCAGCAGCCCCAGACAGGGGGCATTTGAAGCTTTCTTT. It is translated as CASSPRQGAFEAFF.

V usage is TRBV7-9 and J usage is TRBJ2-7, with D perhaps matching TRBD2 (5 bases). This CDR3 comprises 13 residues. CDR1 is SEHNR and CDR2 is FQNEAQ in the germline V gene (reference sequence). V dropped 5 bases and J dropped 6 bases, with 14 bases sitting between them. CDR3 residues: CASSQDTRAEQYF. CDR3 nucleotides: TGTGCCAGCAGCCAAGATACTAGGGCCGAGCAGTACTTC. The full variable domain, rest sourced from reference TRBV7-9 and TRBJ2-7, is DTGVSQNPRHKITKRGQNVTFRCDPISEHNRLYWYRQTLGQGPEFLTYFQNEAQLEKSRLLSDRFSAERPKGSFSTLEIQRTEQGDSAMYLCASSQDTRAEQYFGPGTRLTVT.

This chain links TRBV6-5 with TRBJ1-1; no clear D. This CDR3 spans 14 amino acids. Trimming removed 7 bases at V and 3 bases at J, with 15 bases between. The germline V gene encodes CDR1 MNHEY and CDR2 SVGAGI. Here the CDR3 DNA reads TGTGCCAGCAAGTTCGCCGGCGGTCACACTGAAGCTTTCTTT. It codes for CASKFAGGHTEAFF.

The chain links TRBV29-1 to TRBJ1-1; D not certain. Trimming took off 7 bases at V and 5 bases at J, with 14 bases between the two ends. This CDR3 has 12 amino acids. In germline, CDR1 is SQVTM, CDR2 ANQGSEA. The CDR3: CSAGEVGTEAFF. CDR3 nucleotide sequence: TGCAGCGCCGGTGAAGTGGGGACTGAAGCTTTCTTT.

In DNA, the CDR3 is TGTGCCAGCCGGGGAGGGTTCAATGAGCAGTTCTTC. This encodes CASRGGFNEQFF. The gene calls are TRBV27 and TRBJ2-1; 7 positions agree with TRBD2. The CDR3 covers 12 residues. Per germline, CDR1 MNHEY and CDR2 SMNVEV (reference sequence). Trimming removed 8 bases from V and 6 bases from J; junction bases left unmatched: 4.

The chain joins TRBV10-2 to TRBJ2-3, with 13 bases identical to TRBD2. V was pared by 6 bases and J by 5 bases, with 5 bases of the junction left unmatched. The CDR3 runs 15 residues. Per germline, CDR1 WSHSY and CDR2 SAAADI. This chain's CDR3 is CASSRTSGRGDTQYF. In nucleotides, the CDR3 is TGCGCCAGCAGCCGGACTAGCGGGAGAGGAGATACGCAGTATTTT.

The chain has TRBV9 and TRBJ2-7; D unresolved. V was shortened by 0 bases and J by 2 bases, with 12 bases between the two germline ends. Germline V gene lookup returns CDR1 SGDLS and CDR2 YYNGEE. The CDR3 totals 15 residues. The CDR3 bases are TGTGCCAGCAGCGTAGGGACGAGCAGCACCTACGAGCAGTACTTC. Translating it yields CASSVGTSSTYEQYF.

J is TRBJ1-3 and V is TRBV6-5, with D maybe TRBD1 (6 bases). Germline values: CDR1 MNHEY, CDR2 SVGAGI. This CDR3 has 15 residues. Trimming stripped 6 bases from V and 7 bases from J, with 19 bases between. The CDR3 region is CASSRGTTRGNTIYF. CDR3 DNA: TGTGCCAGCAGCCGGGGGACAACGAGGGGTAACACCATATATTTT.

V usage is TRBV9 and J usage is TRBJ1-2, with D tentatively TRBD1 (6 bases). Deletions cut 3 bases from V and 2 bases from J, with 14 bases between. Per germline, CDR1 SGDLS and CDR2 YYNGEE. The CDR3 length is 15 residues. CDR3 bases: TGTGCCAGCAGCGCCCGGGGGGCCCTCAACTATGGCTACACCTTC. Its translation: CASSARGALNYGYTF.

This clone was picked up one time. The chain is built from TRBV4-2 and TRBJ2-1; 7 bases match TRBD1. The CDR3 loop spans 16 amino acids. V lost 0 bases, J lost 7 bases, and 9 bases stayed unmatched. The germline CDR1 and CDR2 sequences are LGHNA and YNFKEQ. CDR3 nucleotides: TGTGCCAGCAGCCAAGATCGGACAGGCCGTGGGAATGAGCAGTTCTTC. Amino acids: CASSQDRTGRGNEQFF.

This chain links TRBV5-1 with TRBJ2-5; maybe TRBD2 (6 bases). The V end lost 7 bases, the J end lost 1 base, and 14 bases lay between the germline ends. In germline, CDR1 is SGHRS, CDR2 YFSETQ. The CDR3 extends over 14 amino acids. The CDR3 bases are TGCGCCAGCGGGCCGGGAGAACGCCAAGAGACCCAGTACTTC. Its protein product is CASGPGERQETQYF.